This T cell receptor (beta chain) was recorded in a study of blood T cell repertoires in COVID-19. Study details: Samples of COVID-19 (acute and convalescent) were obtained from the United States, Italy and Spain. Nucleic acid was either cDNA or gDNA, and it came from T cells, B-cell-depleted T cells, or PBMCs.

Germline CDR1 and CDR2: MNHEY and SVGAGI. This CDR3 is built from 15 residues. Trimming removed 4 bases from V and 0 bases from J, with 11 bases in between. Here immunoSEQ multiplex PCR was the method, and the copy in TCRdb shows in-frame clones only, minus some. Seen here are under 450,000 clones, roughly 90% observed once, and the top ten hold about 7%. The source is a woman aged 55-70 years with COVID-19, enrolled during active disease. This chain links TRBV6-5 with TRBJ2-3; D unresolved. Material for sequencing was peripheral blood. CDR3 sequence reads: CASSLEKTSTDTQYF. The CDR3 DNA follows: TGTGCCAGCAGTTTGGAAAAGACTAGCACAGATACGCAGTATTTT.